A single count supports the clone carrying this T cell receptor beta chain. The sample belongs to a study of tumor T cells in aggressive B-cell lymphoma. Germline CDR1 reads LNHNV; CDR2 reads YYDKDF (reference sequence). CDR3 length equals 15 residues. The assay was immunoSEQ multiplex PCR, and TCRdb's table has in-frame clones only and misses some. There are some 12,000 clones in the sample; about 88% occur only once, and 2.2% lies in the top ten. The sequence derives from an adult with diffuse large B cell lymphoma. The rearrangement uses TRBV15 and TRBJ2-5; tentative D call: TRBD1 (5 bases). The J call may be mistaken, given a closer DNA end match to TRBJ2-7. Material: tumor tissue. The CDR3: CATSRETGWTYEQYF. The CDR3 nucleotides read TGTGCCACCAGCAGAGAAACAGGATGGACCTACGAGCAGTACTTC.